This T cell receptor (beta chain) was identified in a study of radiotherapy plus CTLA-4 blockade in lung cancer. The CDR3 consists of 13 residues. CDR1 and CDR2 (germline): SGHTS, YDEGEE. The ends were cut back, 0 bases at V and 5 bases at J, with 8 bases in the middle. Measured with immunoSEQ multiplex PCR; TCRdb has only the in-frame clones, and not every one. The sample consists of 55,000 to 80,000 clones, around 86% of them appearing once. The study's findings and limits: How blood T cell clones changed early, along with interferon-beta, reportedly forecast response best. TCR clones of tumor origin grew in blood after radiotherapy plus ipilimumab.

In this sample, this clone turned up once. Its antigen remains unidentified. The sequences come from peripheral blood, collected from a patient treated with radiotherapy plus ipilimumab. The chain links TRBV5-8 to TRBJ2-5; D remains unclear. The TCR comes from a human donor with non-small cell lung cancer that progressed on radiotherapy plus ipilimumab. The DNA for the CDR3 is TGTGCCAGCAGCTTGGTGTCACAGGAGACCCAGTACTTC. Translating it yields CASSLVSQETQYF.